The 18 T cell receptor beta chains in this list originate from one sample, sequenced in a study of T cells in Graves' hyperthyroidism and ophthalmopathy. Using RNA transcripts as the source, TCR beta CDR3 regions were amplified. Primed by the HTBI set, a first-round RT-PCR was run on the TCR CDR3. From the multiplex PCR reads, TCRdb called clonotypes with MiXCR, one entry per CDR3 protein. The sample contains 450,000 to 700,000 distinct CDR3 sequences, just over 45% of which appear only once. Sequenced sample: peripheral blood or thyroid tissue (not recorded which). The receptors were sampled from an adult woman with Graves' disease, either hyperthyroidism or ophthalmopathy (not recorded which).

In this sample, this clonotype turned up many times. This chain links TRBV20-1 with TRBJ2-7; tentatively, D is TRBD1 (6 bases). CDR3 length: 14 amino acids. With 4 bases removed from V and 3 bases from J, the gap between germline ends came to 16 bases. The germline V gene encodes CDR1 DFQATT and CDR2 SNEGSKA (reference sequence). The CDR3 is CSAITGRRFYEQYF. The CDR3 DNA is TGCAGTGCTATTACAGGGCGTCGTTTCTACGAGCAGTACTTC.

The chain uses TRBV5-1 and TRBJ2-6; D call uncertain. The germline V gene has CDR1 SGHRS and CDR2 YFSETQ. CDR3 length: 14 residues. Between the trimmed V and J ends, which lost 4 bases and 2 bases, there was a span of 7 bases. CDR3 region: CASSRVAGANVLTF. The CDR3 nucleotides read TGCGCCAGCAGCCGGGTAGCTGGGGCCAACGTCCTGACTTTC.

This clonotype has a count of ten or more. This chain links TRBV12-3 or TRBV12-4 with TRBJ2-7; 10 bases align to TRBD1. The CDR3 sequence is 13 residues long. V was pared by 5 bases and J by 9 bases, with 7 bases of the junction left unmatched. CDR3: CASSPGQGRVQYF. CDR3 nucleotide sequence: TGTGCCAGCAGTCCGGGACAGGGGAGGGTGCAGTACTTC.

The chain uses TRBV12-3 or TRBV12-4 and TRBJ1-2; 10 bases align to TRBD1. The V gene end was trimmed by 4 bases and the J gene end by 7 bases; junction bases not matched to a gene: 9. This CDR3 is 15 amino acids long. The CDR3 DNA reads TGTGCCAGCAGTTGGCCGGGACAGGGGAAGCGTGGCTACACCTTC. Its protein product is CASSWPGQGKRGYTF.

This sequence joins TRBV19 and TRBJ2-1; D may correspond to TRBD1 or TRBD2 (6 bases each). V was trimmed by 7 bases and J by 4 bases, leaving 11 bases between them. The CDR3 has 13 amino acids. The V gene's germline CDR1 is LNHDA and CDR2 SQIVND (reference sequence). CDR3: CASMRGEYNEQFF. The CDR3 DNA follows: TGTGCCAGTATGAGGGGGGAATACAATGAGCAGTTCTTC.

This chain uses TRBV7-3 with TRBJ2-5, with a possible D match to TRBD2 (5 bases). Trimming cost V 0 bases and J 6 bases, with 11 bases left between them. Looked up from germline, CDR1 is SGHTA and CDR2 is FQGTGA. This CDR3 contains 14 residues. The CDR3 reads CASSLTGAVKTQYF. CDR3 coding DNA: TGTGCCAGCAGCTTAACGGGAGCTGTGAAGACCCAGTACTTC.

There are many counts of this clonotype. CDR3: CASRKTGEINEQYF. The CDR3 nucleotides read TGTGCCAGCAGGAAGACAGGGGAGATCAACGAGCAGTACTTC. The chain is built from TRBV27 and TRBJ2-7, with 8 nucleotides matching TRBD1. V gave up 6 bases and J gave up 5 bases; unmatched junction bases: 9. The CDR3 consists of 14 residues. CDR1 MNHEY and CDR2 SMNVEV come from the germline V gene (reference sequence).

The gene calls are TRBV7-9 and TRBJ2-7; D gene uncertain. The CDR3 loop spans 15 amino acids. With 6 bases removed from V and 1 base from J, the gap between germline ends came to 16 bases. The germline V gene encodes CDR1 SEHNR and CDR2 FQNEAQ (reference sequence). Here the CDR3 reads CASRISAWRSYEQYF. CDR3 nucleotides: TGTGCCAGCAGGATTTCAGCCTGGAGATCCTACGAGCAGTACTTC. The full variable domain, rest sourced from reference TRBV7-9 and TRBJ2-7, is DTGVSQNPRHKITKRGQNVTFRCDPISEHNRLYWYRQTLGQGPEFLTYFQNEAQLEKSRLLSDRFSAERPKGSFSTLEIQRTEQGDSAMYLCASRISAWRSYEQYFGPGTRLTVT.

This clonotype has at least ten counts. The V gene is TRBV7-9, the J gene TRBJ1-5; D uncertain. CDR1 and CDR2 from the germline V gene are SEHNR and FQNEAQ (reference sequence). V lost 5 bases, J lost 3 bases, and 14 bases lay in between. The CDR3 has 15 residues. Here the CDR3 reads CASSPGPLVNQPQHF. The DNA for the CDR3 is TGTGCCAGCAGCCCCGGACCCCTCGTCAATCAGCCCCAGCATTTT.

The chain couples TRBV30 to TRBJ2-7; no clear D. The germline V gene has CDR1 GTSNPN and CDR2 SVGIG (reference sequence). V was cut by 4 bases and J by 1 base, with 8 bases left in between. CDR3 size: 12 residues. The CDR3 DNA is TGTGCCTGGATGGCCGGTTCCTACGAGCAGTACTTC. It yields the protein CAWMAGSYEQYF.

This clonotype came up many times. V is TRBV5-1 and J is TRBJ2-7, with 14 bases fitting TRBD2. The germline V gene has CDR1 SGHRS and CDR2 YFSETQ. Trimming took 3 bases from V and 4 from J; bases not matched to a gene: 3. The CDR3 is 15 residues long. The CDR3 spells CASSYGTSGSYEQYF. DNA for the CDR3: TGCGCCAGCAGCTACGGGACTAGCGGGAGTTACGAGCAGTACTTC.

Here the CDR3 reads CSVGWRGLGYTF. In nucleotides, the CDR3 is TGCAGCGTAGGATGGAGGGGGCTTGGCTACACCTTC. V usage is TRBV29-1 and J usage is TRBJ1-2; 7 nucleotides line up with TRBD1. V was pared by 6 bases and J by 7 bases, with 8 bases of the junction left unmatched. The germline V gene encodes CDR1 SQVTM and CDR2 ANQGSEA. CDR3 length: 12 amino acids.

Ten or more counts support this clonotype. The V call is TRBV6-4, the J call TRBJ1-5; no reliable D call. CDR1 is MRHNA and CDR2 is SNTAGT in the germline V gene. CDR3 length: 13 residues. The V and J ends lost 2 bases and 7 bases respectively, with 9 bases between them. In nucleotides, the CDR3 is TGTGCCAGCAGTGACGGGCCCGGGCAGCCCCAGCATTTT. It yields the protein CASSDGPGQPQHF.

This clonotype was counted ten times or more. This rearrangement joins TRBV4-2 to TRBJ1-6; weak D call: TRBD1 (5 bases). Trimming left V 4 bases short and J 8 bases short, with 15 bases between. The CDR3 extends over 15 amino acids. Germline CDR1 is LGHNA and CDR2 is YNFKEQ. The CDR3 here is CASSLGEGYDSPLHF. The CDR3, as DNA: TGTGCCAGCAGCCTAGGGGAAGGGTATGATTCACCCCTCCACTTT.

The chain recombines TRBV7-8 with TRBJ2-5; 9 bases align to TRBD2. The junction had 5 bases not matched to a gene; V was cut back by 5 bases and J by 4 bases. This CDR3 is built from 14 residues. From germline, CDR1 is SGHVS and CDR2 FQNEAQ. For the CDR3, the DNA is TGTGCCAGCAGCCGCGGGGGGGTGCCAGAGACCCAGTACTTC. Encoded protein: CASSRGGVPETQYF.

In regard to this clonotype: The limits of the CDR3 on the DNA are not certain, so only TCRdb's listed CDR3 is given. This sequence joins TRBV10-3 and TRBJ1-3. The CDR3 is 20 amino acids long, termini counted. Germline lookup yields CDR1 ENHRY and CDR2 SYGVKD. CDR3 in amino acids: CAIAGTEAYEQYFGPDTIYF.

Notes on this clonotype: The CDR3 does not end in the conserved phenylalanine or tryptophan, so this is likely a read error. The chain couples TRBV5-1 to TRBJ1-2, with D possibly TRBD1 on 5 matching bases. CDR3 length equals 16 residues. V was clipped by 2 bases and J by 7 bases, with 21 bases between them. The germline CDR1 and CDR2 sequences are SGHRS and YFSETQ. CDR3 sequence (DNA): TGCGCCAGCAGCTTCCGACAGAGCGGAGTAACATCTGGCTACACCGTC. It encodes CASSFRQSGVTSGYTV.

The sample holds many counts of this clonotype. The genes are TRBV4-2 and TRBJ1-5; D unresolved. The CDR3 is 17 amino acids. Trimming cost V 4 bases and J 0 bases, with 16 bases left between them. CDR1 is LGHNA and CDR2 is YNFKEQ in the germline V gene. CDR3 nucleotide sequence: TGTGCCAGCAGCCCCACCGGCTGGGCAGATAGCAATCAGCCCCAGCATTTT. Amino acids: CASSPTGWADSNQPQHF.